Given below is one T cell receptor (beta chain) in context. Germline-derived CDR1 and CDR2 are LNHDA and SQIVND (reference sequence). This CDR3 region has 15 residues. V dropped 3 bases and J dropped 4 bases, with 15 bases sitting between them. The data stem from a study of blood T cell repertoires in COVID-19. Study-level background: Acute and convalescent COVID-19 specimens originated in the United States, Italy and Spain. Sources were T cells, B-cell-depleted T cells, or PBMCs; the material itself was cDNA or gDNA.

Profiled with immunoSEQ multiplex PCR; TCRdb holds only in-frame clones, not every one. The sample records roughly 240,000 clones, around four fifths being singletons. The sample was peripheral blood. V gene TRBV19 combines with J gene TRBJ2-5; TRBD2 is a possible D gene (6 bases). The sequence was obtained from a man between 60 and 75 years old who had recovered from COVID-19. The CDR3 DNA reads as TGTGCCAGTAGTATTCAGGGAGGCAGTGGAGAGACCCAGTACTTC. Translated, it gives CASSIQGGSGETQYF. The full variable domain, completed using reference TRBV19 and TRBJ2-5, is DGGITQSPKYLFRKEGQNVTLSCEQNLNHDAMYWYRQDPGQGLRLIYYSQIVNDFQKGDIAEGYSVSREKKESFPLTVTSAQKNPTAFYLCASSIQGGSGETQYFGPGTRLLVL.